This record looks at one T cell receptor (beta chain) sequence and its context. Clones were sequenced by immunoSEQ multiplex PCR, and TCRdb holds only the in-frame ones, with some missing. The sample consists of approximately 130,000 clones, about 94% of them appearing once. The CDR3 covers 14 residues. Germline-derived CDR1 and CDR2 are LNHDA and SQIVND (reference sequence). Trimming removed 6 bases at V and 6 bases at J, with 17 bases between. This sample is part of a study of T cell changes during pregnancy in multiple sclerosis. The chain carries TRBV19 and TRBJ1-1; unclear D gene. Here the sequenced sample was peripheral blood, taken before pregnancy. The clonotype comes from a female donor with multiple sclerosis, enrolled in a pregnancy study. This CDR3 reads CASSNPPLEAEAFF. The CDR3 nucleotides are TGTGCCAGTAGCAACCCCCCGCTGGAGGCTGAAGCTTTCTTT.